What follows is one T cell receptor (beta chain) and its context. Its cognate antigen is unknown. This entry belongs to a study of cytomegalovirus exposure and HLA in healthy donors. 60 Vbeta and 13 Jbeta primers were used in PCR. Only in-frame clones appear in the TCRdb table, and some are missing; sequencing was by immunoSEQ multiplex PCR. The table shows 140,000 or so clones, with roughly four fifths occurring only once. The CDR3 covers 13 residues. Germline V gives CDR1 SGHTA, CDR2 FQGTGA. The J segment lost 6 bases and the V segment lost 5 bases, leaving 3 bases of the junction unmatched. Study outcomes and limitations: Later examination showed HLA-associated TCR beta chains had greater clonal expansion than equally common others.

The sequenced material came from PBMCs. The J gene is TRBJ2-3, the V gene TRBV7-3, with 9 nucleotides matching TRBD1. This TCR came from an older woman in good health and CMV-seropositive. The CDR3 sequence is CASSLGTGDTQYF. The DNA of the CDR3 is TGTGCCAGCAGCCTTGGGACAGGGGATACGCAGTATTTT.